This is a list of T cell receptor beta chains from one sample in a study of naive and memory T cell subsets. Each CDR3 protein is one row after TCRdb ran MiXCR on the UMI-ligation and nested PCR reads. The sample includes under 100,000 distinct CDR3 sequences, more than 6.5% of them seen just once. The source material was central memory CD4+ T cells from blood. Source of these receptors: a human donor in good health. The CDR3 runs from the conserved cysteine through the conserved F or W. D genes are given only for firm matches. Rows may omit the clone size; those that give it use once, few, many or a size class.

J gene: TRBJ2-3; V gene: TRBV20-1; D gene: .; clone size: few; CDR3 protein: CSARDQQGGAPDTQYF; CDR3 DNA: TGCAGTGCTAGAGATCAACAGGGAGGGGCTCCAGATACGCAGTATTTT
J gene: TRBJ1-2; V gene: TRBV18; D gene: .; clone size: .; CDR3 protein: CASSPPTGTFYGYTF; CDR3 DNA: TGTGCCAGCTCACCACCTACAGGGACCTTCTATGGCTACACCTTC
J gene: TRBJ2-1; V gene: TRBV4-2; D gene: TRBD2; clone size: few; CDR3 protein: CASSQGDAGGDEQFF; CDR3 DNA: TGTGCCAGCAGCCAAGGGGACGCGGGGGGGGATGAGCAGTTCTTC
J gene: TRBJ1-1; V gene: TRBV25-1; D gene: .; clone size: .; CDR3 protein: CASSALGVSSGNTEAFF; CDR3 DNA: TGTGCCAGCAGTGCTTTAGGGGTTAGTTCGGGGAACACTGAAGCTTTCTTT
J gene: TRBJ1-2; V gene: TRBV7-9; D gene: .; clone size: many; CDR3 protein: CASRDRRVNYGYTF; CDR3 DNA: TGTGCCAGCAGGGACAGAAGAGTGAACTATGGCTACACCTTC
J gene: TRBJ2-1; V gene: TRBV7-3; D gene: TRBD2; clone size: .; CDR3 protein: CASSRVAGAFNEQFF; CDR3 DNA: TGTGCCAGCAGCAGAGTAGCGGGGGCTTTCAATGAGCAGTTCTTC
J gene: TRBJ2-1; V gene: TRBV27; D gene: .; clone size: few; CDR3 protein: CASSLSWRWDEQFF; CDR3 DNA: TGTGCCAGCAGTTTGTCGTGGCGCTGGGATGAGCAGTTCTTC
J gene: TRBJ1-5; V gene: TRBV2; D gene: .; clone size: few; CDR3 protein: CASSEESGPNQPQHF; CDR3 DNA: TGTGCCAGCAGTGAAGAGTCAGGTCCCAATCAGCCCCAGCATTTT
J gene: TRBJ2-1; V gene: TRBV2; D gene: .; clone size: many; CDR3 protein: CASVYVIEQFF; CDR3 DNA: TGTGCCAGCGTATATGTGATTGAGCAGTTCTTC
J gene: TRBJ2-3; V gene: TRBV4-2; D gene: TRBD2; clone size: many; CDR3 protein: CASSPIAGGFTDTQYF; CDR3 DNA: TGTGCCAGCAGCCCAATAGCGGGGGGGTTCACAGATACGCAGTATTTT
J gene: TRBJ2-5; V gene: TRBV14; D gene: TRBD2; clone size: many; CDR3 protein: CASSQVSGKVMETQYF; CDR3 DNA: TGTGCCAGCAGCCAAGTTAGCGGGAAGGTGATGGAGACCCAGTACTTC
J gene: TRBJ2-7; V gene: TRBV7-3; D gene: .; clone size: many; CDR3 protein: CASSLQAGWPYEQYF; CDR3 DNA: TGTGCCAGCAGCTTACAGGCGGGTTGGCCCTACGAGCAGTACTTC
J gene: TRBJ2-5; V gene: TRBV29-1; D gene: TRBD2; clone size: .; CDR3 protein: CSAEGLAARGPETQYF; CDR3 DNA: TGCAGCGCCGAGGGACTAGCGGCAAGGGGGCCAGAGACCCAGTACTTC
J gene: TRBJ2-7; V gene: TRBV24-1; D gene: TRBD2; clone size: many; CDR3 protein: CATSVPGGYEQYF; CDR3 DNA: TGTGCCACCAGTGTTCCGGGGGGATACGAGCAGTACTTC
J gene: TRBJ2-7; V gene: TRBV20-1; D gene: .; clone size: many; CDR3 protein: CSARNSFYEQYF; CDR3 DNA: TGCAGTGCTAGGAACAGCTTCTACGAGCAGTACTTC
J gene: TRBJ1-1; V gene: TRBV29-1; D gene: .; clone size: many; CDR3 protein: CSVLPGQNTEAFF; CDR3 DNA: TGCAGCGTCCTACCGGGACAGAACACTGAAGCTTTCTTT
J gene: TRBJ2-5; V gene: TRBV7-8; D gene: .; clone size: many; CDR3 protein: CASRISAGPTGETQYF; CDR3 DNA: TGTGCCAGCAGGATTAGCGCGGGGCCGACGGGAGAGACCCAGTACTTC
J gene: TRBJ1-5; V gene: TRBV5-6; D gene: .; clone size: .; CDR3 protein: CASSLFGQNMQPQHF; CDR3 DNA: TGTGCCAGCAGCTTGTTTGGACAGAACATGCAGCCCCAGCATTTT
J gene: TRBJ2-2; V gene: TRBV6-1; D gene: .; clone size: many; CDR3 protein: CASSEHMILLFF; CDR3 DNA: TGTGCCAGCAGTGAACATATGATCCTGCTGTTTTTT
J gene: TRBJ2-2; V gene: TRBV19; D gene: .; clone size: .; CDR3 protein: CASRAYTGVLFF; CDR3 DNA: TGTGCCAGTAGGGCATACACCGGGGTGCTGTTTTTT
J gene: TRBJ2-7; V gene: TRBV6-6; D gene: .; clone size: .; CDR3 protein: CASSSPDISSYEQYF; CDR3 DNA: TGTGCCAGCAGTTCCCCGGACATTTCATCCTACGAGCAGTACTTC
J gene: TRBJ2-2; V gene: TRBV11-3; D gene: .; clone size: .; CDR3 protein: CASTPGAPNTGELFF; CDR3 DNA: TGTGCCAGCACCCCCGGGGCCCCGAACACCGGGGAGCTGTTTTTT
J gene: TRBJ2-7; V gene: TRBV2; D gene: .; clone size: .; CDR3 protein: CASSSRREGEQYF; CDR3 DNA: TGTGCCAGCAGTTCACGACGGGAAGGGGAGCAGTACTTC
J gene: TRBJ1-1; V gene: TRBV12-3/TRBV12-4; D gene: .; clone size: few; CDR3 protein: CASSGPGNTEAFF; CDR3 DNA: TGTGCCAGCAGTGGGCCCGGAAACACTGAAGCTTTCTTT
J gene: TRBJ2-1; V gene: TRBV7-3; D gene: .; clone size: .; CDR3 protein: CASSSGTSRNERQFF; CDR3 DNA: TGTGCCAGCAGCTCTGGGACAAGCCGCAATGAGCGGCAGTTCTTC
J gene: TRBJ2-5; V gene: TRBV6-5; D gene: .; clone size: .; CDR3 protein: CASSLGDQRKTQYF; CDR3 DNA: TGTGCCAGCAGTCTAGGGGACCAAAGGAAGACCCAGTACTTC
J gene: TRBJ1-1; V gene: TRBV6-2/TRBV6-3; D gene: .; clone size: many; CDR3 protein: CASGQPNTEAFF; CDR3 DNA: TGTGCCAGCGGTCAGCCGAACACTGAAGCTTTCTTT
J gene: TRBJ2-1; V gene: TRBV13; D gene: TRBD1; clone size: many; CDR3 protein: CASSLVWRTGGSEQFF; CDR3 DNA: TGTGCCAGCAGCTTAGTGTGGAGGACAGGGGGCTCTGAGCAGTTCTTC
J gene: TRBJ2-1; V gene: TRBV11-1; D gene: TRBD2; clone size: .; CDR3 protein: CASSTRAGKLYNEQFF; CDR3 DNA: TGTGCCAGCAGCACTCGAGCGGGAAAACTGTACAATGAGCAGTTCTTC
J gene: TRBJ2-7; V gene: TRBV7-2; D gene: .; clone size: many; CDR3 protein: CASSRRAIDEQYF; CDR3 DNA: TGTGCCAGCAGCCGGAGGGCCATCGACGAGCAGTACTTC
J gene: TRBJ1-1; V gene: TRBV28; D gene: .; clone size: few; CDR3 protein: CASSPPTPAGAFF; CDR3 DNA: TGTGCCAGCAGTCCCCCGACGCCGGCGGGGGCTTTCTTT
J gene: TRBJ2-2; V gene: TRBV5-6; D gene: .; clone size: few; CDR3 protein: CASSLLGGTHTGELFF; CDR3 DNA: TGTGCCAGCAGCTTGTTAGGGGGGACCCACACCGGGGAGCTGTTTTTT
J gene: TRBJ2-3; V gene: TRBV12-5; D gene: TRBD2; clone size: few; CDR3 protein: CASGLGLSTDTQYF; CDR3 DNA: TGTGCTAGTGGTCTGGGACTAAGCACAGATACGCAGTATTTT